This T cell receptor beta chain was recovered during a study of T cell repertoires in cytomegalovirus infection. Background on the study: It can be stated that public TCR beta signatures indicated CMV infection as well as a matching HLA type.

Remarks on this clonotype: The antigen is undetermined.

TCRdb fed the reads into MiXCR, producing one record per CDR3 protein. The table lists hundreds of thousands of distinct CDR3 sequences, roughly 20% of them singletons. Study results and limitations: The ex vivo response was dominated by HLA-C-restricted CMV-specific TCR beta clonotypes. Pooled public TCR beta family frequency picked out CMV carriers with the relevant HLA.

This CDR3 region has 13 residues. Trimming pared 4 bases from V and 2 bases from J, leaving 7 bases between. The germline V gene has CDR1 MNHEY and CDR2 SMNVEV (reference sequence). The sample was PBMCs. The TCR sequence derives from a human donor in good health (CMV status not recorded). Some clones in this sample may be carry-over from other donors' samples. This chain links TRBV27 with TRBJ2-3; D unresolved. The CDR3 coding sequence is TGTGCCAGCAGTTCGATGATCACAGATACGCAGTATTTT. Protein product: CASSSMITDTQYF.